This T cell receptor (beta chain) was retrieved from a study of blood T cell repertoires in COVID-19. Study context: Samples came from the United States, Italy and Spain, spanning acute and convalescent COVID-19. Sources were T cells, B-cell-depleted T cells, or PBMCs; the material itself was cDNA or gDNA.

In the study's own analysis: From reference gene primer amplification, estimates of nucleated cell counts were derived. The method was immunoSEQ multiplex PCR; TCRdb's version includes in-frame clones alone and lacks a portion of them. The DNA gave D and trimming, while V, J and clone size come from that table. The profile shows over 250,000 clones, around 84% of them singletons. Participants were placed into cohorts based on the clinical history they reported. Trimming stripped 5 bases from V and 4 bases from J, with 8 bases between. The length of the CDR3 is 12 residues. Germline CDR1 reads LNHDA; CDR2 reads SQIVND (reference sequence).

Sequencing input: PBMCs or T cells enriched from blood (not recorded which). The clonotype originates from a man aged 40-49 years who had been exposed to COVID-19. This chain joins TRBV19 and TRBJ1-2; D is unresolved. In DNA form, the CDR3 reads TGTGCCAGTAGTCGGGTTTCCTATGGCTACACCTTC. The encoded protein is CASSRVSYGYTF. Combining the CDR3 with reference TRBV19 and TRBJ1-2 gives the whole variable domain DGGITQSPKYLFRKEGQNVTLSCEQNLNHDAMYWYRQDPGQGLRLIYYSQIVNDFQKGDIAEGYSVSREKKESFPLTVTSAQKNPTAFYLCASSRVSYGYTFGSGTRLTVV.